This T cell receptor (beta chain) is from a study of shared clonotypes between healthy human individuals. Original processing notes: For the immunoSEQ data, sequences were junction-only without quality scores, so filtering differed. This table comes from immunoSEQ multiplex PCR, and its TCRdb copy is limited to in-frame clones, with some not included. V, J and clone size reflect that table, while D and trimming were determined from the DNA. Of some 1,400,000 clones listed, approximately 97% are singletons. The CDR3 spans 14 residues. V lost 5 bases and J lost 3; bases outside the gene matches: 5. The V gene's germline CDR1 is SGHDT and CDR2 YYEEEE. Turning to this clone: The antigen is not known.

General study points: Non-shared clonotypes showed lower generation probabilities than clonotypes common to all four donors.

Donors comprised only Caucasian adults living in Nashville, Tennessee. This receptor was identified in a man aged 30-40 years in good health. The genes are TRBV5-6 and TRBJ1-3, with 7 nucleotides matching TRBD1. Sequencing was done on a sample of naive CD4+ T cells sorted from blood. Documented subset: CD45RA+ positively selected. The CDR3 loop reads CASRYGTDGNTIYF. The CDR3 nucleotides are TGTGCCAGCAGATACGGGACAGATGGAAACACCATATATTTT.